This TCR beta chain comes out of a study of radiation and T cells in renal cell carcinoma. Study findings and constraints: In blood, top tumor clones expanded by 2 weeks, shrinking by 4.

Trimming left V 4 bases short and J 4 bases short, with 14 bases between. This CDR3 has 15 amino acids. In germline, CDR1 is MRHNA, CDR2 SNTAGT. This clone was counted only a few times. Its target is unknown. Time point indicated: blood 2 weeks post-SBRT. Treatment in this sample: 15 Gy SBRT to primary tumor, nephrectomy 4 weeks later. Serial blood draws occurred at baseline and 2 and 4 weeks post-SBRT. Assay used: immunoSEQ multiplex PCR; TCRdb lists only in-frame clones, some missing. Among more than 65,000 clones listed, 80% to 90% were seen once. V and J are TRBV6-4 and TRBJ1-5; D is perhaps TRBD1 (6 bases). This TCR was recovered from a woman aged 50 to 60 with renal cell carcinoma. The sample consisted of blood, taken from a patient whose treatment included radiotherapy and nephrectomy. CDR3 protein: CASSVEQGVNQPQHF. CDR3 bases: TGTGCCAGCAGTGTGGAACAGGGTGTAAATCAGCCCCAGCATTTT.